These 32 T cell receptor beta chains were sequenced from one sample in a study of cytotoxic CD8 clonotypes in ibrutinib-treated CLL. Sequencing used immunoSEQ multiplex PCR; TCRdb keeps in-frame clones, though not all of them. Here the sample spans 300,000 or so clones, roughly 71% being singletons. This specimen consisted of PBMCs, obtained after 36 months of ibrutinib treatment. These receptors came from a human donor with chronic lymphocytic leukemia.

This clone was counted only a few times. The CDR3 DNA is TGTGCCAGCAGTTACGGAGGGGTGTCTGAAGCTTTCTTT. Translation: CASSYGGVSEAFF. V is TRBV7-3 and J is TRBJ1-1; maybe TRBD1 (5 bases). The CDR3 is 13 amino acids. Per germline, CDR1 SGHTA and CDR2 FQGTGA. V lost 6 bases to trimming and J lost 6 bases, with 14 bases between them.

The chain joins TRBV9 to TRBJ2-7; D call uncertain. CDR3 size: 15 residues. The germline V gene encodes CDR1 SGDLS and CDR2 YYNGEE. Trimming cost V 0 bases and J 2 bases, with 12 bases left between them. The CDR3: CASSVEAVPAYEQYF. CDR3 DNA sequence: TGTGCCAGCAGCGTAGAGGCAGTCCCCGCCTACGAGCAGTACTTC.

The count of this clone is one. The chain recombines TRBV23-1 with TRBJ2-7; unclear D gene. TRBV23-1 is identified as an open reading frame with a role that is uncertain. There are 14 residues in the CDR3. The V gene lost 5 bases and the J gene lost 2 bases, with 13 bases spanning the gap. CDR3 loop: CASSWATYAYEQYF. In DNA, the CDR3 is TGCGCCAGCAGTTGGGCAACGTATGCCTACGAGCAGTACTTC.

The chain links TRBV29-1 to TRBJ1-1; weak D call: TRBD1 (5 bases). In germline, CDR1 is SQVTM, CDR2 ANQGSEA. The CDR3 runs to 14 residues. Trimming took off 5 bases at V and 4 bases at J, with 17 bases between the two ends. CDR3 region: CSVQLRVALTEAFF. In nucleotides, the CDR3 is TGCAGCGTTCAACTCAGGGTGGCCCTCACTGAAGCTTTCTTT.

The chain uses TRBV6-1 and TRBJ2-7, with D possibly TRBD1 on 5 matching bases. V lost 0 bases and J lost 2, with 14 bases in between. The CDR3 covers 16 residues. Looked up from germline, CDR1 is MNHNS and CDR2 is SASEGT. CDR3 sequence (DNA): TGTGCCAGCAGTGAAGCAGGCGGCAGGGTCACCTACGAGCAGTACTTC. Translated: CASSEAGGRVTYEQYF.

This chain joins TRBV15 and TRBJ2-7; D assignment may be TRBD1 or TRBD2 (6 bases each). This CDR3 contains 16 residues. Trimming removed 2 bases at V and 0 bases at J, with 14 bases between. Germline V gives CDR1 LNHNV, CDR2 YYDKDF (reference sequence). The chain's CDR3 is CATSRTGGLLSYEQYF. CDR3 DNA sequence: TGTGCCACCAGCAGAACTGGGGGGCTACTCTCCTACGAGCAGTACTTC. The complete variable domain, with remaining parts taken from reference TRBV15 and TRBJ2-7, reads DAMVIQNPRYQVTQFGKPVTLSCSQTLNHNVMYWYQQKSSQAPKLLFHYYDKDFNNEADTPDNFQSRRPNTSFCFLDIRSPGLGDTAMYLCATSRTGGLLSYEQYFGPGTRLTVT.

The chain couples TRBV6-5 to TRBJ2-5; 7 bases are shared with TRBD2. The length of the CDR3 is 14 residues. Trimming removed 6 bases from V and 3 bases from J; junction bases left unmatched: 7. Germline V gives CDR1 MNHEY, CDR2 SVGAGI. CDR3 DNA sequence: TGTGCCAGCAGATCCTCTAGCGGTAAAGAGACCCAGTACTTC. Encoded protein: CASRSSSGKETQYF.

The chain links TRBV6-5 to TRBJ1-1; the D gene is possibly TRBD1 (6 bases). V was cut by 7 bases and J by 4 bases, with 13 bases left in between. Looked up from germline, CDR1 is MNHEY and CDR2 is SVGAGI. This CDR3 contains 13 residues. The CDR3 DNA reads TGTGCCAGCACCCAGGGGTTGGGCACTGAAGCTTTCTTT. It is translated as CASTQGLGTEAFF.

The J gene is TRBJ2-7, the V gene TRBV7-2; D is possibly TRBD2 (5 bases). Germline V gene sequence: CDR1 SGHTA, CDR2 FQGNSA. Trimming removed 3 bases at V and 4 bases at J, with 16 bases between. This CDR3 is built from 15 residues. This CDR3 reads CASSFGLGSTYEQYF. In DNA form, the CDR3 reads TGTGCCAGCAGCTTTGGTTTGGGGAGTACGTACGAGCAGTACTTC.

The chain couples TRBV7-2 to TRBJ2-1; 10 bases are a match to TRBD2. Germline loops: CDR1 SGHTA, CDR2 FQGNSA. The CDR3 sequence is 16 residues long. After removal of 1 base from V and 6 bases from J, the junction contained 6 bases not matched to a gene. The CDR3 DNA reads TGTGCCAGCAGCTTAGTGAGCGGGGGGGCCGGCAATGAGCAGTTCTTC. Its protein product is CASSLVSGGAGNEQFF.

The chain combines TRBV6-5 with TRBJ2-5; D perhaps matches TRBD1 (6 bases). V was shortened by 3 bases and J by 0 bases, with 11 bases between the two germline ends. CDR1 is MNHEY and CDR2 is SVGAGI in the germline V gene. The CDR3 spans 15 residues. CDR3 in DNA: TGTGCCAGCAGTTATTTGGGACACAACCAAGAGACCCAGTACTTC. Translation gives CASSYLGHNQETQYF.

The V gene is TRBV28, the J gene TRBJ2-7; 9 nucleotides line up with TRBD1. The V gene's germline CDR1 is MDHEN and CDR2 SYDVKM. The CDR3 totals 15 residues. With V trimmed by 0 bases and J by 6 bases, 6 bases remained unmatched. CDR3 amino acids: CASSLWGGQGLEQYF. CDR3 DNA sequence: TGTGCCAGCAGTTTATGGGGGGGACAGGGACTCGAGCAGTACTTC.

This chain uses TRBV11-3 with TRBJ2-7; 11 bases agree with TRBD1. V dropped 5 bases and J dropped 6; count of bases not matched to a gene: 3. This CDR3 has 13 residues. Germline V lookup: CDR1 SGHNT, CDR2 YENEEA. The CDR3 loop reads CASSVGTGGEQYF. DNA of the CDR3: TGTGCCAGCAGCGTGGGGACAGGGGGCGAGCAGTACTTC.

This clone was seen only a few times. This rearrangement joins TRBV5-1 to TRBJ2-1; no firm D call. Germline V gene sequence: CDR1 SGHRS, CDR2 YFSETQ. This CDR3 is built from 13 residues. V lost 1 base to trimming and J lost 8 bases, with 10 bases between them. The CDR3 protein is CASSLRRRDEQFF. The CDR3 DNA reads TGCGCCAGCAGCTTGCGACGACGAGATGAGCAGTTCTTC.

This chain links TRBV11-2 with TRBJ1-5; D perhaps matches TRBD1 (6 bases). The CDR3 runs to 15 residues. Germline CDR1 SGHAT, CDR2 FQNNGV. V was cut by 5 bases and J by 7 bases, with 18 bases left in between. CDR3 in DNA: TGTGCCAGCAGCCGCGACGGGACACCAATACAGCCCCAGCATTTT. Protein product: CASSRDGTPIQPQHF.

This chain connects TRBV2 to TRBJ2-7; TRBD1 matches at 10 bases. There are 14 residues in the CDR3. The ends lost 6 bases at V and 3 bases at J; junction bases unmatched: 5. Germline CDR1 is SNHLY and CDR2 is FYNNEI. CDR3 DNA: TGTGCCAGCAGCCCGGACAGGGGGGTCTACGAGCAGTACTTC. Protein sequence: CASSPDRGVYEQYF.

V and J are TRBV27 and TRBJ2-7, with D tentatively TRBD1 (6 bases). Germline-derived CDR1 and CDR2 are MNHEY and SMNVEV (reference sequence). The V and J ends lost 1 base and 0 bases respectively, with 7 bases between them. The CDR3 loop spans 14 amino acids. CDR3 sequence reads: CASSLLGASYEQYF. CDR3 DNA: TGTGCCAGCAGTTTATTGGGGGCCTCCTACGAGCAGTACTTC.

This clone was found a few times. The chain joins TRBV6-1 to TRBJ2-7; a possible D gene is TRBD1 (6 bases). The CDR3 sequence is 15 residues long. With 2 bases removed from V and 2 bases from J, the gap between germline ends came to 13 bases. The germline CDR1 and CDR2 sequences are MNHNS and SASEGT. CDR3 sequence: CASSEQGRGTYEQYF. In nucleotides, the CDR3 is TGTGCCAGCAGTGAACAAGGCAGGGGAACCTACGAGCAGTACTTC.

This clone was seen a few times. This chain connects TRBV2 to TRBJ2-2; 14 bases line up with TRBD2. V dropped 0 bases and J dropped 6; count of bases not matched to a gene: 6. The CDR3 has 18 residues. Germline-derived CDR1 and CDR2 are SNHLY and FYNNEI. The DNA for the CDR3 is TGTGCCAGCAGTGAAGCGGGGGGACTAGCGGGAGTGGCCGGGGAGCTGTTTTTT. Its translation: CASSEAGGLAGVAGELFF.

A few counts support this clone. DNA of the CDR3: TGTGCCAGCGTGGGCACTGAAGCTTTCTTT. Translated: CASVGTEAFF. V and J are TRBV6-5 and TRBJ1-1; D gene unclear. The CDR3 has 10 amino acids. Trimming took off 8 bases at V and 4 bases at J, with 5 bases between the two ends. Germline CDR1 reads MNHEY; CDR2 reads SVGAGI.

The CDR3 DNA follows: TGTGCCAGCAGCTTTGGGGCGGGCTCTTCTAGCAATCAGCCCCAGCATTTT. Encoded protein: CASSFGAGSSSNQPQHF. The chain uses TRBV11-2 and TRBJ1-5; tentative D call: TRBD1 (5 bases). Germline CDR1 reads SGHAT; CDR2 reads FQNNGV. V was cut by 3 bases and J by 0 bases, with 15 bases left in between. This CDR3 is 17 amino acids long.

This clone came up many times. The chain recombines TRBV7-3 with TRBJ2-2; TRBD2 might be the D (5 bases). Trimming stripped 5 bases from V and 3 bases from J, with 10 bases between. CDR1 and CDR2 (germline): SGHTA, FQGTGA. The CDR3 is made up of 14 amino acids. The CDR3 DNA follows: TGTGCCAGCAGCCCCGGGATTCACACCGGGGAGCTGTTTTTT. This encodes CASSPGIHTGELFF.

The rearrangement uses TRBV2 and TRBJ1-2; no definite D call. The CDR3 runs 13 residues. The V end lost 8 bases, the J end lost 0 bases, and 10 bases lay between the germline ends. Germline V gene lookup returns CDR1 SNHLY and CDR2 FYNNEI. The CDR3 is CASSKDSNYGYTF. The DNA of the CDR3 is TGTGCCAGCTCTAAAGACTCTAACTATGGCTACACCTTC.

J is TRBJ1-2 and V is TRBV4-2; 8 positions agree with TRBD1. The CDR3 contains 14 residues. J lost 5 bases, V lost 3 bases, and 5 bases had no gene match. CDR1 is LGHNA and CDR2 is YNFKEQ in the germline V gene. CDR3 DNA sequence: TGTGCCAGCAGCCAGGACAGGGAGCTATATGGCTACACCTTC. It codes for CASSQDRELYGYTF.

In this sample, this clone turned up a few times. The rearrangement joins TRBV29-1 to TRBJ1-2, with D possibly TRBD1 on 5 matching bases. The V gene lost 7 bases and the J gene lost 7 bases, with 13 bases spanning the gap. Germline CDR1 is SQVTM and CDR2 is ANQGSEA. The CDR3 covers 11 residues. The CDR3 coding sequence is TGCAGCGCCCTTCAGGGATCTGGCTACACCTTC. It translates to CSALQGSGYTF.

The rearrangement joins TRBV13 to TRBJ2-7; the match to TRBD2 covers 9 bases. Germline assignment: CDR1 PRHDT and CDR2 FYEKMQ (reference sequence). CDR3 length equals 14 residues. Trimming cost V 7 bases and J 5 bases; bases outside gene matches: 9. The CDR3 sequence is CASTAGGSLDEQYF. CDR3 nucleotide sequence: TGTGCCAGCACCGCGGGGGGGTCATTGGACGAGCAGTACTTC.

Here the CDR3 reads CASSLLATGELFF. In nucleotides, the CDR3 is TGTGCCAGCAGCTTATTAGCCACCGGGGAGCTGTTTTTT. This chain joins TRBV7-3 and TRBJ2-2; D is undetermined. The V gene lost 2 bases and the J gene lost 4 bases, with 5 bases spanning the gap. CDR3 length: 13 amino acids. The V gene's germline CDR1 is SGHTA and CDR2 FQGTGA.

CDR3 in DNA: TGCAGACCCGGGGAGACCCAGTACTTC. This encodes CRPGETQYF. V and J are TRBV20-1 and TRBJ2-5; D call uncertain. Looked up from germline, CDR1 is DFQATT and CDR2 is SNEGSKA (reference sequence). The CDR3 is 9 amino acids.

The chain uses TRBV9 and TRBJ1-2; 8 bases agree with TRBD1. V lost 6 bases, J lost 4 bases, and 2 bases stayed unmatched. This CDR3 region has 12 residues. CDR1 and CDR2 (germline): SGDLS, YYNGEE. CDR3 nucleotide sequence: TGTGCCAGCAAGGACAGGGCCTATGGCTACACCTTC. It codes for CASKDRAYGYTF.

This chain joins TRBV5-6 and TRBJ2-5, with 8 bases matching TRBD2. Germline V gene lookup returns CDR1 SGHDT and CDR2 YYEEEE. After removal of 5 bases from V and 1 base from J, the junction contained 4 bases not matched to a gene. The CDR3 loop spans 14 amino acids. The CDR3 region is CASREAGAQETQYF. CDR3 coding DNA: TGTGCCAGCAGGGAAGCGGGGGCCCAAGAGACCCAGTACTTC.

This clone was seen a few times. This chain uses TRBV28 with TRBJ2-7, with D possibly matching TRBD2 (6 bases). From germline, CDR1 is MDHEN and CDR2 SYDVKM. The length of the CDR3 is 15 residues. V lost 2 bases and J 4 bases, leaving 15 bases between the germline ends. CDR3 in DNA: TGTGCCAGCAGTTTAACACTAGCCCCCATTTACGAGCAGTACTTC. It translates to CASSLTLAPIYEQYF.

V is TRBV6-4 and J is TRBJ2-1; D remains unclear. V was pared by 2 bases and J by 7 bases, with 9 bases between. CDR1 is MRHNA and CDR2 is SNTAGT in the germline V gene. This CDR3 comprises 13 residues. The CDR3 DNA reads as TGTGCCAGCAGTGACGAGTCGGCTAATGAGCAGTTCTTC. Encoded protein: CASSDESANEQFF.